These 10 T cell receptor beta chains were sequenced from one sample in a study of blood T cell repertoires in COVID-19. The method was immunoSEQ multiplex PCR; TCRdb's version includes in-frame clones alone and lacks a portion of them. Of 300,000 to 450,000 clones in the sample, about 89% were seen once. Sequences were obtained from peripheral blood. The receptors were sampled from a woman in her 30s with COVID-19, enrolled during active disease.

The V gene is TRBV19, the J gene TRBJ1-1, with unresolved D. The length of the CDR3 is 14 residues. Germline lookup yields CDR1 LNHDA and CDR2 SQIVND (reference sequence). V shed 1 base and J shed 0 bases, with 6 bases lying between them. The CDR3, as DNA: TGTGCCAGTAGTATAGGGCACCTGAACACTGAAGCTTTCTTT. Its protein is CASSIGHLNTEAFF.

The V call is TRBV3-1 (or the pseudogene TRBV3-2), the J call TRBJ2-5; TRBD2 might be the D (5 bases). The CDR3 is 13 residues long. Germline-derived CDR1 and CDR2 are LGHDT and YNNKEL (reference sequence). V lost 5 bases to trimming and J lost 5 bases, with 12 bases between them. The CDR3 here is CASSGGEGETQYF. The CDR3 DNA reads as TGTGCCAGCAGCGGAGGTGAGGGTGAGACCCAGTACTTC.

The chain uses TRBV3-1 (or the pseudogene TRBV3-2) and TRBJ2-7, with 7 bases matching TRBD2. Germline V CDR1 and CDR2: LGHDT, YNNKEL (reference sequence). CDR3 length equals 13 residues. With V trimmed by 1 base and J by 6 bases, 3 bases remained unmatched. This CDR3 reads CASSQGREGEQYF. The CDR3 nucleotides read TGTGCCAGCAGCCAAGGAAGGGAGGGCGAGCAGTACTTC.

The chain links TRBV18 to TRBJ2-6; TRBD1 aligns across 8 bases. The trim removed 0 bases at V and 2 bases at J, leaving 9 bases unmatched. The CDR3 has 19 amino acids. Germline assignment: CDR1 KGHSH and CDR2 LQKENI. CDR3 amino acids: CASSPPTGVRTTGANVLTF. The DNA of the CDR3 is TGTGCCAGCTCACCACCGACAGGGGTGAGAACCACTGGGGCCAACGTCCTGACTTTC. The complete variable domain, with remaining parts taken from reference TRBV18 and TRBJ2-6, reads NAGVMQNPRHLVRRRGQEARLRCSPMKGHSHVYWYRQLPEEGLKFMVYLQKENIIDESGMPKERFSAEFPKEGPSILRIQQVVRGDSAAYFCASSPPTGVRTTGANVLTFGAGSRLTVL.

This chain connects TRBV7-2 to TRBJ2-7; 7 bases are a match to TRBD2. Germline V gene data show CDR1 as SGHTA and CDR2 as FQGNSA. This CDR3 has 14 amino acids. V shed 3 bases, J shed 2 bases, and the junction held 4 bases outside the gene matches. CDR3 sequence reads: CASSFAGATYEQYF. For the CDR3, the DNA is TGTGCCAGCAGCTTTGCGGGAGCCACCTACGAGCAGTACTTC.

CDR3 residues: CASSVSSGRADEQFF. CDR3 bases: TGTGCCAGCAGCGTATCCTCCGGGAGGGCGGATGAGCAGTTCTTC. The gene calls are TRBV7-2 and TRBJ2-1; 8 positions match TRBD2. The V gene's germline CDR1 is SGHTA and CDR2 FQGNSA. V gave up 5 bases and J gave up 8 bases; unmatched junction bases: 11. CDR3 size: 15 residues.

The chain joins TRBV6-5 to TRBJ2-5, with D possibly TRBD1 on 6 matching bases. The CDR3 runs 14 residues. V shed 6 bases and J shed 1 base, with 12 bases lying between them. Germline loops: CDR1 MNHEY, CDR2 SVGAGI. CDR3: CASRARTAQETQYF. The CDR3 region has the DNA TGTGCCAGCAGGGCGCGGACAGCCCAAGAGACCCAGTACTTC.

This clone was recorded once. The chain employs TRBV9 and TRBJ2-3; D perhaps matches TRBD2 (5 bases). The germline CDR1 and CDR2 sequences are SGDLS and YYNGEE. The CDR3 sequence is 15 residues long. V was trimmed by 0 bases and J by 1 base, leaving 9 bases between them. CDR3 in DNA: TGTGCCAGCAGCGTAGGTGGTAGCGGCACAGATACGCAGTATTTT. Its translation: CASSVGGSGTDTQYF. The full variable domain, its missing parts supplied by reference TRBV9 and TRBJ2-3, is DSGVTQTPKHLITATGQRVTLRCSPRSGDLSVYWYQQSLDQGLQFLIQYYNGEERAKGNILERFSAQQFPDLHSELNLSSLELGDSALYFCASSVGGSGTDTQYFGPGTRLTVL.

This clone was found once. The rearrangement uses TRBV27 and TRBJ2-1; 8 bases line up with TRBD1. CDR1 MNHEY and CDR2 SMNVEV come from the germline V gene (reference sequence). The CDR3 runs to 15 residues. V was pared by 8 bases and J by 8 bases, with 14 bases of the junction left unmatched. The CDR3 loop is CASVRDRYLVDEQFF. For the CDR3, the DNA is TGTGCCAGCGTCCGGGACAGGTATTTGGTGGATGAGCAGTTCTTC.

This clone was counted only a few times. CDR3 nucleotides: TGTGCCAGCAGCCTGTCCGGGGGAACCGGTCAGCCCCAGCATTTT. Translation: CASSLSGGTGQPQHF. V is TRBV7-8 and J is TRBJ1-5, with D perhaps matching TRBD1 (5 bases). V shed 5 bases and J shed 6 bases, with 17 bases lying between them. The CDR3 spans 15 residues. The V gene's germline CDR1 is SGHVS and CDR2 FQNEAQ.